This TCR beta chain was documented in a study of blood T cells in healthy people across ages. A J-beta primer mix and a sample-barcoded 5' primer were used in a second PCR of about 6 to 12 cycles. Tagging of each cDNA molecule was performed by a template-switch adaptor with 12 random nucleotides. TCRdb used MiXCR to reprocess the 5' RACE reads, holding one entry per CDR3 protein. This sample yields about 1.5 million distinct CDR3 sequences, of which about 42% are seen a single time; about 4% belongs to the top ten. As to this clonotype: A read error may produce the germline difference seen at one junction end.

The CDR3 runs 14 residues. Germline lookup yields CDR1 SGHVS and CDR2 FQNEAQ. Sequenced input: blood. The clonotype was recovered from a woman aged 18-29 years in good health. This sequence joins TRBV7-8 and TRBJ2-5; TRBD2 agrees at 7 bases. The tail of the sequence fits TRBJ2-7 better, so the J call may be wrong. CDR3 protein: CASSVAWGGYEQYF. For the CDR3, the DNA is TGTGCCAGCAGCGTAGCGTGGGGGGGTTACGAGCAGTACTTC.